A selection of T cell receptor beta chains follows, all from one sample in a study of regulatory T cells in long-lasting Graves disease. Via MiXCR, TCRdb re-called the multiplex PCR reads, giving one row per CDR3 protein. The sample holds about 530,000 distinct CDR3 sequences, about 16% seen once. This same sample was also part of a study on T cells in Graves' hyperthyroidism and ophthalmopathy.

The sample consisted of peripheral blood mononuclear cells (PBMCs), taken at new diagnosis, from a patient treated with antithyroid drugs. Source of these receptors: a middle-aged woman with Graves disease. The CDR3 runs from the conserved cysteine through the conserved F or W. The D gene is left open where the match is weak. Clone size is given for some rows only: seen once, a few or many times, or a class if the clone is expanded.

TRBV2	.	TRBJ1-1	many	TGTGCCAGCGTCCGCGGCGGGGTCCTCACTGAAGCTTTCTTT	CASVRGGVLTEAFF
TRBV7-9	.	TRBJ1-5	few	TGTGCCAGCAGCCGAGGACAGAATGGCAATCAGCCCCAGCATTTT	CASSRGQNGNQPQHF
TRBV7-9	.	TRBJ1-2	.	TGTGCCAGCAGCCCAGCGGGCCTCCCCCCAAACTATGGCTACACCTTC	CASSPAGLPPNYGYTF
TRBV28	.	TRBJ2-7	many	TGTGCCAGCAGTTTATACGGTTACGAGCAGTACTTC	CASSLYGYEQYF
TRBV11-2	TRBD2	TRBJ2-1	many	TGTGCCAGCAGCTTTGGGTCTAGCGGGGGTGTAGACAATGAGCAGTTCTTC	CASSFGSSGGVDNEQFF
TRBV19	TRBD1	TRBJ1-2	few	TGTGCCAGTAGTCCCGGACAGGCATATTTTAACTATGGCTACACCTTC	CASSPGQAYFNYGYTF
TRBV6-1	.	TRBJ2-7	many	TGTGCCAGCACCCCTTGGGGGAAGGGGTACGAGCAGTACTTC	CASTPWGKGYEQYF
TRBV6-4	.	TRBJ1-2	once	TGTGCCAGCAGAGACGAGAGGGTCGGCGGCTACACCTTC	CASRDERVGGYTF
TRBV2	TRBD2	TRBJ2-1	many	TGTGCCAGCATGCTAGCGGGCTACAATGAGCAGTTCTTC	CASMLAGYNEQFF
TRBV12-3/TRBV12-4	TRBD2	TRBJ2-3	many	TGTGCCAGCAGTCCCCCCGCCGGGACTAGCGGGGGCACAGATACGCAGTATTTT	CASSPPAGTSGGTDTQYF
TRBV2	TRBD1	TRBJ2-7	.	TGTGCCAGCAGCCGACAGGGGGGCGAGTACGAGCAGTACTTC	CASSRQGGEYEQYF
TRBV7-9	TRBD1	TRBJ1-4	.	TGTGCCAGCAGCTTTGCGGGACAGCCTAGTACTAATGAAAAACTGTTTTTT	CASSFAGQPSTNEKLFF
TRBV13	TRBD1	TRBJ1-1	.	TGTGCCAGCAGCAGAGGGGACAGGTGGACCACTGAAGCTTTCTTT	CASSRGDRWTTEAFF
TRBV7-9	.	TRBJ2-3	few	TGTGCCAGCAGAGCCGCGGGGGCATGGACAGATACGCAGTATTTT	CASRAAGAWTDTQYF
TRBV14	.	TRBJ1-2	.	TGTGCCAGCAGCCCCCGCGCCTCCTTGAACTATGGCTACACCTTC	CASSPRASLNYGYTF
TRBV6-9	.	TRBJ1-6	.	TGTGCCAGCAGTTTTCAAGGGTATTCGGATTCACCCCTCCACTTT	CASSFQGYSDSPLHF
TRBV7-9	.	TRBJ2-1	.	TGTGCCAGCAGCCACCCCGGGCTCTCCTACAATGAGCAGTTCTTC	CASSHPGLSYNEQFF
TRBV6-2/TRBV6-3	.	TRBJ1-1	many	TGTGCCAGCACCCGACATATAGACCTGAACACTGAAGCTTTCTTT	CASTRHIDLNTEAFF
TRBV19	.	TRBJ1-3	.	TGTGCCAGTAGTACCTTCCTCCCAAGACTTTCTGGAAACACCATATATTTT	CASSTFLPRLSGNTIYF
TRBV7-9	.	TRBJ1-2	few	TGTGCCAGCAGCTTAAGCACGGTTGGACAGATTTATGGCTACACCTTC	CASSLSTVGQIYGYTF
TRBV9	.	TRBJ1-6	many	TGTGCCAGCAGCCGGGCAGGGGTTGATTCACCCCTCCACTTT	CASSRAGVDSPLHF
TRBV15	.	TRBJ2-2	.	TGTGCCACCAGCAGAGATAACACCGGGGAGCTGTTTTTT	CATSRDNTGELFF
TRBV27	.	TRBJ2-7	many	TGTGCCAGCAGTTTCCAGGGGTACCGGGCCGAGCAGTACTTC	CASSFQGYRAEQYF
TRBV28	TRBD1	TRBJ2-4	many	TGTGCCAGCAGTCCCGGGACAGGGGGCGGCAAAAACATTCAGTACTTC	CASSPGTGGGKNIQYF
TRBV29-1	.	TRBJ2-3	.	TGCAGCGTTGAAAGACAGACTAGCACAGATACGCAGTATTTT	CSVERQTSTDTQYF
TRBV5-6	.	TRBJ1-3	few	TGTGCCAGCAGCTTGTGGGAAGTAAACACCATATATTTT	CASSLWEVNTIYF
TRBV28	.	TRBJ1-6	many	TGTGCCAGCAGACCCTTTTCGGGGACACCCTATTCACCCCTCCACTTT	CASRPFSGTPYSPLHF
TRBV7-8	TRBD2	TRBJ2-7	many	TGTGCCAGCAGCTTAGAAAGCGGGGTCTCCTACGAGCAGTACTTC	CASSLESGVSYEQYF
TRBV6-1	.	TRBJ2-7	many	TGTGCCAGCAGTCTGACCGGGGTCTCCTACGAGCAGTACTTC	CASSLTGVSYEQYF
TRBV28	.	TRBJ1-1	many	TGTGCCAGCAGTCTCCAGGCGAGGGTGGGGGACACTGAAGCTTTCTTT	CASSLQARVGDTEAFF
TRBV11-2	TRBD1	TRBJ2-1	.	TGTGCCAGCAGCTTACTCAGGGGGAGCTCCTACAATGAGCAGTTCTTC	CASSLLRGSSYNEQFF
TRBV7-2	.	TRBJ2-2	many	TGTGCCAGCAGCCGCCGACAGGGAGGCACCGGGGAGCTGTTTTTT	CASSRRQGGTGELFF
TRBV27	TRBD1	TRBJ1-5	once	TGTGCCAGCAGTTTCACAGGGGGCTCTCAGCCCCAGCATTTT	CASSFTGGSQPQHF
TRBV7-2	.	TRBJ1-5	few	TGTGCCAGCAGCTTAACGGCAGATAGCAATCAGCCCCAGCATTTT	CASSLTADSNQPQHF
TRBV11-2	TRBD1	TRBJ2-7	many	TGTGCCAGCAGCTTAGTACAGGGGCCACCCGACGAGCAGTACTTC	CASSLVQGPPDEQYF
TRBV6-5	.	TRBJ1-2	.	TGTGCCAGCAGTTATCCAGGGAGTCAAACCTTC	CASSYPGSQTF